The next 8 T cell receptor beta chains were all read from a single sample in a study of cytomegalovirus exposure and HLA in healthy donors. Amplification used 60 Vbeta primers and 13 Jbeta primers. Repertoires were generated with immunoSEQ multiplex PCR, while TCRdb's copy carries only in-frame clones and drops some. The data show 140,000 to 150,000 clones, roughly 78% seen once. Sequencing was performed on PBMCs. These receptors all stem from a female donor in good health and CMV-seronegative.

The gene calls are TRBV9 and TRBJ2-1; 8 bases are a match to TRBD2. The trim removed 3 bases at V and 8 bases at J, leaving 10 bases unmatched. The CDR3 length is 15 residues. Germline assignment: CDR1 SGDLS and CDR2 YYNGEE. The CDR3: CASSARGGLEYEQFF. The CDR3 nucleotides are TGTGCCAGCAGCGCTCGGGGGGGCCTTGAATATGAGCAGTTCTTC.

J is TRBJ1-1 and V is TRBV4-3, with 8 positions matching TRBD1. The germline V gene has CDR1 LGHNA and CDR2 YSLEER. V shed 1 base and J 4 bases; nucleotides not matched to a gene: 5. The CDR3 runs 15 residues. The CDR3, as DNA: TGCGCCAGCAGCCAAGCCCTTGACAGGGGCACTGAAGCTTTCTTT. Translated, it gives CASSQALDRGTEAFF.

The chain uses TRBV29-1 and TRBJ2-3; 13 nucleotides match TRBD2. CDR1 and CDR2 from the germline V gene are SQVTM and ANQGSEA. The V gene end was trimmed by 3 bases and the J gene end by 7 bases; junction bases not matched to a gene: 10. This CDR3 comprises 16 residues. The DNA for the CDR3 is TGCAGCGTTGACTCCTCACTAGCGGGAGGGCCGAATACGCAGTATTTT. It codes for CSVDSSLAGGPNTQYF.

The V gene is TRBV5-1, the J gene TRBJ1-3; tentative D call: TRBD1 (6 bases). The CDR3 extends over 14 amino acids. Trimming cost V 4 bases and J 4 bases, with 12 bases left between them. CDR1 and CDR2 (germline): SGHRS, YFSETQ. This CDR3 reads CASSQQGAGNTIYF. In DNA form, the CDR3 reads TGCGCCAGCAGCCAACAGGGAGCAGGAAACACCATATATTTT.

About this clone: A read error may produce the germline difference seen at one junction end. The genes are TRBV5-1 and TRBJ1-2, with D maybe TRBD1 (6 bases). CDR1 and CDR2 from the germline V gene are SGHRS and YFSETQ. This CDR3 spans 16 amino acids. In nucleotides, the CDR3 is TGCGCCAGCAGCTTGGACAGCCCTCGCGGGGGCTATGGCTACCCCTTC. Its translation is CASSLDSPRGGYGYPF.

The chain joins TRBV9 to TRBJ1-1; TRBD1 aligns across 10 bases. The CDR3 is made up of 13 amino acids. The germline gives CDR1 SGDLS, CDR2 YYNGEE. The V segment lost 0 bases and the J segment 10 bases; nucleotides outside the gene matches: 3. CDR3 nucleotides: TGTGCCAGCAGCGTAGGGGACAGGGGAGGAGCTTTCTTT. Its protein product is CASSVGDRGGAFF. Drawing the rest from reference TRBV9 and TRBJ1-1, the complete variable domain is DSGVTQTPKHLITATGQRVTLRCSPRSGDLSVYWYQQSLDQGLQFLIQYYNGEERAKGNILERFSAQQFPDLHSELNLSSLELGDSALYFCASSVGDRGGAFFGQGTRLTVV.

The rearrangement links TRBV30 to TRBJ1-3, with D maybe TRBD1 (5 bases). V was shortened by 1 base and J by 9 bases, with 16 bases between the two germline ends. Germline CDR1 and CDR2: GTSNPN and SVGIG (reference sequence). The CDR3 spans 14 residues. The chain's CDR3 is CAWSGSGTLITIYF. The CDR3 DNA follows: TGTGCCTGGAGTGGGTCAGGGACTCTGATCACCATATATTTT.

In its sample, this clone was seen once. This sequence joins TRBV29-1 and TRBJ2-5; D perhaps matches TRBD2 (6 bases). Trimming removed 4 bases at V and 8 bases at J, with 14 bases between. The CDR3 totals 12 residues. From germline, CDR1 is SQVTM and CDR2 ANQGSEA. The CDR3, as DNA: TGCAGCGTTGTGGAGGGGATCGTTACCCAGTACTTC. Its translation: CSVVEGIVTQYF.